The clone carrying this T cell receptor (beta chain) was seen many times. The antigen is not known. These data come from a study of T-cell reconstitution after alpha-beta-depleted transplantation in children. Study conclusions and caveats: The origin of alpha-beta T cells about two months after transplant was reportedly several hundred expanded graft clones. One year after transplant, T-cell counts and diversity came mostly from newly produced T cells. Surviving recipient cells, namely T cells and thymic progenitors, were the source of high day-60 TCRbeta diversity in some patients.

Unique molecular identifiers were used in preparing the TCRbeta library. TCRdb recomputed calls from the PCR reads with MiXCR, one row per CDR3 protein. The table lists 29,000 or so distinct CDR3 sequences, 5% to 7% of them singletons. Germline-derived CDR1 and CDR2 are DFQATT and SNEGSKA (reference sequence). The CDR3 spans 15 residues. V lost 0 bases and J lost 0, with 10 bases in between. This clonotype originated in a male patient under 18 who had a stem cell transplant for acute myeloid leukemia, so the T cells may come from the graft donor. The chain carries TRBV20-1 and TRBJ2-3; D perhaps matches TRBD2 (5 bases). The material was PBMCs, mostly from graft donor cells, obtained 180 days after TCRalphabeta/CD19-depleted stem cell transplant. This chain's CDR3 is CSARDSTGSTDTQYF. CDR3 coding DNA: TGCAGTGCTAGAGATTCGACGGGAAGCACAGATACGCAGTATTTT.